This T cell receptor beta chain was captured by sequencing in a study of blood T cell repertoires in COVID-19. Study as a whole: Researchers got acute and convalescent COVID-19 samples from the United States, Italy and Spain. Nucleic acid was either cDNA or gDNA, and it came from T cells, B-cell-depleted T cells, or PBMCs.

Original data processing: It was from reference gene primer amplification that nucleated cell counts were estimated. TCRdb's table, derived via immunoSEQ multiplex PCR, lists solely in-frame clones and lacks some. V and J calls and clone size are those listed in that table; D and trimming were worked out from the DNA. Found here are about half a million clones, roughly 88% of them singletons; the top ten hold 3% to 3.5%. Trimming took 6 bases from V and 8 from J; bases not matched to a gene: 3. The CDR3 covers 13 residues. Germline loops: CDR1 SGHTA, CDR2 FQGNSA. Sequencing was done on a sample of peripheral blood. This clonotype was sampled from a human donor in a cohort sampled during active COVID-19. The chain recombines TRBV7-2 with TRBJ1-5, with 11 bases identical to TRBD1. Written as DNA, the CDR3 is TGTGCCAGCAGTGGACAGGGGGCCGAGCCCCAGCATTTT. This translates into CASSGQGAEPQHF.